This TCR beta chain stems from a study of T cell changes during pregnancy in multiple sclerosis. Repertoires were generated with immunoSEQ multiplex PCR, while TCRdb's copy carries only in-frame clones and drops some. The profile shows around 27,000 clones, around nine tenths of them singletons. Germline CDR1 reads SQVTM; CDR2 reads ANQGSEA. The CDR3 sequence is 12 residues long. With 6 bases clipped from V and 2 bases from J, the junction kept 0 bases outside the gene matches. The receptor was derived from a female donor with multiple sclerosis, enrolled in a pregnancy study. This chain joins TRBV29-1 and TRBJ2-5; 10 nucleotides align to TRBD2. The sample here was CD4+ T cells from peripheral blood mononuclear cells, taken in the first trimester of pregnancy. The CDR3 region is CSVGLAQETQYF. CDR3 sequence (DNA): TGCAGCGTGGGACTAGCGCAAGAGACCCAGTACTTC.